This is a list of T cell receptor beta chains from one sample in a study of T-cell reconstitution after alpha-beta-depleted transplantation in children. TCRdb passed the PCR reads through MiXCR, listing each CDR3 protein once. This sample has a few hundred thousand distinct CDR3 sequences; around 25% occur once, and the top ten carry approximately 2.5%. Specimen: PBMCs, collected before TCRalphabeta/CD19-depleted stem cell transplant. These TCRs come from a girl aged 2-10 years with Fanconi anemia, due to receive a stem cell transplant. The CDR3 runs from the conserved cysteine through the conserved F or W.

V,length,J,CDR3
TRBV9,16,TRBJ2-1,CASSVGGHLRGNEQFF
TRBV7-7,14,TRBJ2-1,CASSLSGLDDEQFF
TRBV7-2,11,TRBJ2-7,CASSFNFEQYF
TRBV6-2/TRBV6-3,16,TRBJ2-1,CASSYQGPSSYNEQFF
TRBV7-7,17,TRBJ2-1,CASSLAPPGLSYNEQFF
TRBV12-3/TRBV12-4,13,TRBJ1-1,CASSPHGDTEAFF
TRBV20-1,11,TRBJ1-1,CSGSGGTEAFF
TRBV20-1,11,TRBJ1-2,CSARDIYGYTF
TRBV29-1,14,TRBJ2-1,CSVEERNIYNEQFF
TRBV10-3,15,TRBJ2-1,CAIHVAGGPNNEQFF
TRBV11-3,11,TRBJ2-5,CASRFQETQYF
TRBV7-9,13,TRBJ2-5,CASSSRGPETQYF
TRBV6-1,16,TRBJ2-5,CASRDVYLEMQETQYF
TRBV5-5,13,TRBJ2-2,CASSQPRAGELFF
TRBV21-1,19,TRBJ1-4,CASTTQGDNGRMAVWELFF
TRBV20-1,13,TRBJ2-5,CSGTTGNKETQYF
TRBV2,15,TRBJ2-7,CASSETGPTTYEQYF
TRBV14,12,TRBJ2-7,CASSQGMGEQYF
TRBV3-1,15,TRBJ2-5,CASSQATGFVETQYF
TRBV7-3,16,TRBJ2-5,CASRARSGRVKETQYF
TRBV20-1,14,TRBJ2-7,CSADGTVGRYEQYF
TRBV12-5,20,TRBJ2-1,CASGLGGLAGGRRAYNEQFF
TRBV7-9,14,TRBJ1-4,CASSFGQANEKLFF
TRBV25-1,15,TRBJ2-3,CASSDSGGITDTQYF
TRBV10-3,17,TRBJ2-7,CAISPGYAGTGAYEQYF
TRBV29-1,15,TRBJ2-7,CSAETGQGLMHEQYF
TRBV5-1,16,TRBJ2-3,CASSFVGTSGTDTQYF
TRBV7-9,15,TRBJ2-3,CASSLAREGEDTQYF
TRBV20-1,12,TRBJ2-1,CSASSRGNEQFF
TRBV20-1,13,TRBJ1-1,CSASVFGRTEAFF
TRBV29-1,14,TRBJ2-5,CSVPLAGMGETQYF
TRBV24-1,17,TRBJ2-2,CATSGSNSQGATGELFF
TRBV28,16,TRBJ2-1,CASSQRGLVSYNEQFF
TRBV6-2/TRBV6-3,17,TRBJ2-1,CASSYALLAGSDNEQFF
TRBV7-9,13,TRBJ1-1,CASSFRTVTEAFF
TRBV29-1,12,TRBJ2-3,CSVGENTDTQYF
TRBV5-1,14,TRBJ2-2,CASSGTGEAGELFF
TRBV28,12,TRBJ2-7,CASMTAKGEQYF
TRBV25-1,16,TRBJ1-1,CASIPWGQGGAKEAFF
TRBV29-1,12,TRBJ1-2,CSVYGQGHGYTF
TRBV7-3,13,TRBJ2-2,CASRGGNTGELFF
TRBV29-1,12,TRBJ2-5,CSVARDQETQYF
TRBV12-3/TRBV12-4,17,TRBJ1-6,CASSLELSGTHNSPLHF
TRBV7-3,13,TRBJ2-5,CASSSGQLETQYF
TRBV20-1,16,TRBJ2-7,CSARAASGRSSYEQYF
TRBV7-3,15,TRBJ2-3,CASSLSASPTDTQYF
TRBV15,15,TRBJ2-2,CATSRDIRGAGELFF
TRBV20-1,16,TRBJ2-1,CSARPLTSGSWSEQFF
TRBV2,14,TRBJ2-7,CASRDSGGPYEQYF
TRBV29-1,14,TRBJ2-7,CSVEVQGTSYEQYF
TRBV10-3,16,TRBJ2-1,CAISATWAGGLNEQFF
TRBV5-1,14,TRBJ2-1,CASSRDRGGDEQFF
TRBV12-3/TRBV12-4,14,TRBJ2-5,CASSFPGGVETQYF
TRBV29-1,18,TRBJ2-5,CSVEETSGTVVVQETQYF
TRBV7-2,14,TRBJ2-5,CASSFPVSGETQYF
TRBV7-9,15,TRBJ2-2,CASTSILPNTGELFF
TRBV7-9,11,TRBJ1-5,CASSSGHGKHF
TRBV7-3,16,TRBJ2-3,CASSFTRYPPADTQYF
TRBV6-1,15,TRBJ2-7,CASRILAGEVYEQYF
TRBV29-1,12,TRBJ2-5,CSVSGQQETQYF